The 30 T cell receptor beta chains below were found in one sample sequenced in a study of T-cell memory formation after mild COVID-19. MiXCR, applied by TCRdb to the 5' RACE reads, yields one record per CDR3 protein. The data contain 350,000 to 450,000 distinct CDR3 sequences, approximately 25% of them singletons. The sample comprised PBMCs or a T cell subset sorted from them (not recorded which). These receptors all stem from an adult woman who had mild COVID-19 (a few samples of this study predate the infection). Cell type and time point are not known.

CDR3 amino acids: CASSFGQGSNQPQHF. The DNA of the CDR3 is TGTGCCAGCAGTTTTGGACAGGGGAGCAATCAGCCCCAGCATTTT. The J gene is TRBJ1-5, the V gene TRBV6-5; 9 positions match TRBD1. Germline lookup yields CDR1 MNHEY and CDR2 SVGAGI. CDR3 length equals 15 residues. Trimming cost V 4 bases and J 1 base; bases outside gene matches: 2.

This clonotype was seen only a few times. The CDR3 is CASSPLGSGGSYEQYF. In DNA, the CDR3 is TGTGCCAGCAGTCCGCTTGGTAGCGGGGGATCCTACGAGCAGTACTTC. The chain links TRBV12-3 or TRBV12-4 to TRBJ2-7; 9 positions match TRBD2. The CDR3 length is 16 residues. Trimming removed 5 bases from V and 1 base from J; junction bases left unmatched: 9.

This chain uses TRBV7-2 with TRBJ2-7; 10 bases agree with TRBD2. V was pared by 8 bases and J by 1 base, with 8 bases of the junction left unmatched. This CDR3 comprises 15 residues. Germline V gene lookup returns CDR1 SGHTA and CDR2 FQGNSA. The CDR3 reads CASAVLAGVSYEQYF. The DNA for the CDR3 is TGTGCCAGCGCCGTTCTAGCGGGGGTATCCTACGAGCAGTACTTC. Combining the CDR3 with reference TRBV7-2 and TRBJ2-7 gives the whole variable domain GAGVSQSPSNKVTEKGKDVELRCDPISGHTALYWYRQSLGQGLEFLIYFQGNSAPDKSGLPSDRFSAERTGGSVSTLTIQRTQQEDSAVYLCASAVLAGVSYEQYFGPGTRLTVT.

The V and J genes are TRBV28 and TRBJ2-1; a possible D gene is TRBD2 (5 bases). The germline V and J ends were trimmed by 4 bases and 7 bases, with 17 bases remaining between them. CDR3 length: 15 residues. Germline V gene data show CDR1 as MDHEN and CDR2 as SYDVKM. The CDR3 sequence is CASSSSSRAVNEQFF. The CDR3 DNA sequence: TGTGCCAGCAGTTCCTCTTCCCGAGCGGTGAATGAGCAGTTCTTC.

This clonotype has just a few counts. The V and J genes are TRBV20-1 and TRBJ1-5, with a tentative D call TRBD1 (5 bases). V was trimmed by 1 base and J by 4 bases, leaving 8 bases between them. Per the germline V gene, CDR1 is DFQATT and CDR2 is SNEGSKA (reference sequence). This CDR3 has 13 amino acids. CDR3 bases: TGCAGTGCTAGAGGGGGGAGGAATCAGCCCCAGCATTTT. It translates to CSARGGRNQPQHF.

The chain is built from TRBV5-1 and TRBJ1-1; D is ambiguous. CDR1 is SGHRS, CDR2 YFSETQ, per germline. The CDR3 extends over 16 amino acids. The V end was cut by 2 bases, the J end by 1 base, with 15 bases between. The CDR3 nucleotides read TGCGCCAGCAGCTTCGGGGTTAGAAGCGAGAACACTGAAGCTTTCTTT. This translates into CASSFGVRSENTEAFF.

This clonotype appeared a few times. V is TRBV7-6 and J is TRBJ2-7; 9 bases are shared with TRBD1. Looked up from germline, CDR1 is SGHVS and CDR2 is FNYEAQ. The CDR3 loop spans 15 amino acids. Unmatched junction bases numbered 8, after V lost 2 bases and J lost 6 bases. CDR3 coding DNA: TGTGCCAGCAGCTTACCCGGGACAGGGAATGCCGAGCAGTACTTC. Protein sequence: CASSLPGTGNAEQYF.

The chain couples TRBV3-1 to TRBJ1-4; no reliable D call. Trimming cost V 1 base and J 17 bases, with 14 bases left between them. CDR1 LGHDT and CDR2 YNNKEL come from the germline V gene (reference sequence). The CDR3 sequence is 12 residues long. The chain's CDR3 is CASSQGEGGSFF. The CDR3 nucleotides are TGTGCCAGCAGCCAAGGGGAGGGCGGCAGCTTTTTT.

This clonotype was counted only a few times. V and J are TRBV6-6 and TRBJ1-3; tentatively, D is TRBD1 (6 bases). CDR1 is MNHNY, CDR2 SVGAGI, per germline (reference sequence). The CDR3 is 16 amino acids. The ends were cut back, 0 bases at V and 0 bases at J, with 9 bases in the middle. Here the CDR3 reads CASSYSGGASGNTIYF. The CDR3 bases are TGTGCCAGCAGTTACTCCGGGGGCGCCTCTGGAAACACCATATATTTT.

The V and J genes are TRBV19 and TRBJ2-2, with D uncertain. This CDR3 has 16 amino acids. The V gene lost 3 bases and the J gene lost 1 base, with 12 bases spanning the gap. CDR1 LNHDA and CDR2 SQIVND come from the germline V gene (reference sequence). The CDR3 here is CASSIQVVGNTGELFF. In nucleotides, the CDR3 is TGTGCCAGTAGTATTCAAGTGGTTGGGAACACCGGGGAGCTGTTTTTT.

This chain uses TRBV19 with TRBJ2-3, with no clear D. The germline V gene encodes CDR1 LNHDA and CDR2 SQIVND (reference sequence). The V and J ends lost 2 bases and 0 bases respectively, with 3 bases between them. This CDR3 has 13 residues. Here the CDR3 reads CASSIWSTDTQYF. CDR3 nucleotides: TGTGCCAGTAGTATATGGAGCACAGATACGCAGTATTTT.

This clonotype has more than one count but fewer than ten. This chain joins TRBV23-1 and TRBJ2-4; unclear D gene. TRBV23-1 is an ORF for which the function is uncertain. The CDR3 length is 13 residues. V gave up 2 bases and J gave up 0 bases, with 2 bases separating them. CDR3 in amino acids: CASSQIAKNIQYF. The CDR3 region has the DNA TGCGCCAGCAGTCAAATAGCCAAAAACATTCAGTACTTC.

This clonotype has more than one count but fewer than ten. The chain is built from TRBV20-1 and TRBJ1-3; 7 nucleotides match TRBD1. Germline V gene data show CDR1 as DFQATT and CDR2 as SNEGSKA (reference sequence). This CDR3 has 14 residues. V shed 0 bases and J 6 bases; nucleotides not matched to a gene: 5. Written as DNA, the CDR3 is TGCAGTGCTAGAGAAACAGGGGTGGAAAACACCATATATTTT. This codes for CSARETGVENTIYF.

This clonotype was counted between two and nine times. The rearrangement links TRBV20-1 to TRBJ1-1, with D uncertain. V dropped 1 base and J dropped 0 bases, with 6 bases sitting between them. The CDR3 has 13 residues. Germline values: CDR1 DFQATT, CDR2 SNEGSKA (reference sequence). CDR3 loop: CSARVKVNTEAFF. As DNA, the CDR3 is TGCAGTGCTAGAGTAAAGGTGAACACTGAAGCTTTCTTT.

There are a few counts of this clonotype. The chain is built from TRBV2 and TRBJ2-2, with TRBD1 as a possible D gene (6 bases). CDR1 and CDR2 from the germline V gene are SNHLY and FYNNEI. V lost 9 bases and J lost 6, with 14 bases in between. The CDR3 sequence is 13 residues long. The CDR3 here is CARTKGESGELFF. In DNA form, the CDR3 reads TGTGCCAGAACAAAGGGGGAATCCGGGGAGCTGTTTTTT.

The chain couples TRBV5-6 to TRBJ1-5; tentatively, D is TRBD1 (6 bases). The V and J ends lost 1 base and 3 bases respectively, with 8 bases between them. Germline CDR1 SGHDT, CDR2 YYEEEE. This CDR3 region has 14 residues. In nucleotides, the CDR3 is TGTGCCAGCAGCTTGCGGGGGCACAATCAGCCCCAGCATTTT. Translation: CASSLRGHNQPQHF. The full variable domain, completed using reference TRBV5-6 and TRBJ1-5, is DAGVTQSPTHLIKTRGQQVTLRCSPKSGHDTVSWYQQALGQGPQFIFQYYEEEERQRGNFPDRFSGHQFPNYSSELNVNALLLGDSALYLCASSLRGHNQPQHFGDGTRLSIL.

This rearrangement joins TRBV5-1 to TRBJ2-7, with a weak D call TRBD1 (6 bases). This CDR3 is 16 amino acids long. V was cut by 0 bases and J by 6 bases, with 19 bases left in between. Germline V CDR1 and CDR2: SGHRS, YFSETQ. CDR3 nucleotide sequence: TGCGCCAGCAGCTTGGTTTCAGGGGATGTTTTAGGCGAGCAGTACTTC. Residues: CASSLVSGDVLGEQYF.

This clonotype came up a few times. This chain links TRBV7-9 with TRBJ1-2; D is perhaps TRBD1 (5 bases). Germline assignment: CDR1 SEHNR and CDR2 FQNEAQ (reference sequence). V was trimmed by 3 bases and J by 3 bases, leaving 11 bases between them. CDR3 length equals 14 residues. The CDR3 spells CASSFDSKYYGYTF. CDR3 nucleotides: TGTGCCAGCAGCTTCGACAGCAAATACTATGGCTACACCTTC.

V is TRBV6-5 and J is TRBJ2-1; D call uncertain. The CDR3 is 14 residues long. Trimming cost V 5 bases and J 2 bases, with 10 bases left between them. Germline loops: CDR1 MNHEY, CDR2 SVGAGI. CDR3 loop: CASSHRFPYNEQFF. CDR3 DNA sequence: TGTGCCAGCAGTCACCGATTCCCCTACAATGAGCAGTTCTTC.

The chain joins TRBV7-9 to TRBJ2-3; D possibly matches TRBD1 or TRBD2 (5 bases each). The CDR3 loop spans 15 amino acids. Deletions cut 6 bases from V and 2 bases from J, with 15 bases between. Germline loops: CDR1 SEHNR, CDR2 FQNEAQ (reference sequence). The chain's CDR3 is CASSLRDPYTDTQYF. The CDR3 bases are TGTGCCAGCAGTCTACGGGACCCTTACACAGATACGCAGTATTTT. Together with reference TRBV7-9 and TRBJ2-3, the CDR3 gives the full variable domain: DTGVSQNPRHKITKRGQNVTFRCDPISEHNRLYWYRQTLGQGPEFLTYFQNEAQLEKSRLLSDRFSAERPKGSFSTLEIQRTEQGDSAMYLCASSLRDPYTDTQYFGPGTRLTVL.

V usage is TRBV10-3 and J usage is TRBJ1-1, with D unresolved. From germline, CDR1 is ENHRY and CDR2 SYGVKD. The CDR3 spans 11 residues. Trimming cost V 3 bases and J 4 bases, with 3 bases left between them. In DNA, the CDR3 is TGTGCCATCAGTGATCTCACTGAAGCTTTCTTT. It encodes CAISDLTEAFF.

This clonotype was counted a few times. V gene TRBV25-1 combines with J gene TRBJ2-3, with unresolved D. Germline V gene sequence: CDR1 MGHDK, CDR2 SYGVNS. Trimming left V 1 base short and J 2 bases short, with 10 bases between. The CDR3 runs to 15 residues. The CDR3 is CASSELASNTDTQYF. CDR3 sequence (DNA): TGTGCCAGCAGTGAATTGGCGAGTAACACAGATACGCAGTATTTT.

The CDR3 protein is CATSDYGTGVGYTF. In DNA, the CDR3 is TGTGCCACCAGTGACTACGGGACAGGGGTTGGCTACACCTTC. The V and J genes are TRBV24-1 and TRBJ1-2; 10 bases line up with TRBD1. Per the germline V gene, CDR1 is KGHDR and CDR2 is SFDVKD. The CDR3 covers 14 residues. V shed 4 bases, J shed 7 bases, and the junction held 5 bases outside the gene matches.

V and J are TRBV5-1 and TRBJ1-4; 7 bases are shared with TRBD1. In germline, CDR1 is SGHRS, CDR2 YFSETQ. The CDR3 has 16 amino acids. Unmatched junction bases numbered 6, after V lost 1 base and J lost 3 bases. The CDR3 region has the DNA TGCGCCAGCAGCTTGACAGGGGCTCAGGCTAATGAAAAACTGTTTTTT. Translation: CASSLTGAQANEKLFF.

Only a few counts were recorded for this clonotype. The CDR3 region is CASSMPAIFSSTNEKLFF. For the CDR3, the DNA is TGTGCCAGTAGTATGCCCGCGATTTTTAGCTCAACTAATGAAAAACTGTTTTTT. The rearrangement joins TRBV19 to TRBJ1-4; D not resolved. The CDR3 runs 18 residues. Trimming left V 3 bases short and J 0 bases short, with 17 bases between. Germline-derived CDR1 and CDR2 are LNHDA and SQIVND (reference sequence).

Concerning this clonotype: A junction end diverges from the germline sequence, so it may reflect a read error. The J gene is TRBJ1-2, the V gene TRBV6-1; D gene ambiguous. The germline gives CDR1 MNHNS, CDR2 SASEGT. The CDR3 covers 11 residues. The CDR3 DNA reads TGTGCCAGCAGTGAATGGGCGGGAGCCCTTTTC. As protein: CASSEWAGALF.

CDR3 DNA: TGTGCCAGCAGCGAGGGGCCCCCCTATAGCAATCAGCCCCAGCATTTT. This gives the protein CASSEGPPYSNQPQHF. V gene TRBV7-9 combines with J gene TRBJ1-5; weak D call: TRBD1 (5 bases). Germline CDR1 and CDR2: SEHNR and FQNEAQ (reference sequence). The CDR3 totals 16 residues. V shed 5 bases and J shed 0 bases, with 14 bases lying between them.

This clonotype was seen a handful of times. This chain uses TRBV18 with TRBJ1-2; 9 nucleotides match TRBD1. This CDR3 comprises 18 residues. Germline assignment: CDR1 KGHSH and CDR2 LQKENI. The ends lost 1 base at V and 8 bases at J; junction bases unmatched: 17. The CDR3 loop is CASSPLTRNAQGARGYTF. In DNA form, the CDR3 reads TGTGCCAGCTCACCACTAACCAGAAATGCACAGGGGGCGCGCGGCTACACCTTC.

V is TRBV3-1 and J is TRBJ2-1, with 9 bases lining up with TRBD2. The CDR3 sequence is 16 residues long. Per the germline V gene, CDR1 is LGHDT and CDR2 is YNNKEL (reference sequence). J lost 9 bases, V lost 0 bases, and 9 bases had no gene match. CDR3 sequence (DNA): TGTGCCAGCAGCCAAGATCTAGCGGGGCCCGGTGGTGAGCAGTTCTTC. It translates to CASSQDLAGPGGEQFF.

The rearrangement links TRBV5-1 to TRBJ2-1, with 8 nucleotides matching TRBD2. The CDR3 extends over 15 amino acids. Germline CDR1 reads SGHRS; CDR2 reads YFSETQ. V gave up 0 bases and J gave up 5 bases; unmatched junction bases: 4. CDR3 DNA sequence: TGCGCCAGCAGCTTGGCGGGGGGGCCGGACAATGAGCAGTTCTTC. Its translation is CASSLAGGPDNEQFF.